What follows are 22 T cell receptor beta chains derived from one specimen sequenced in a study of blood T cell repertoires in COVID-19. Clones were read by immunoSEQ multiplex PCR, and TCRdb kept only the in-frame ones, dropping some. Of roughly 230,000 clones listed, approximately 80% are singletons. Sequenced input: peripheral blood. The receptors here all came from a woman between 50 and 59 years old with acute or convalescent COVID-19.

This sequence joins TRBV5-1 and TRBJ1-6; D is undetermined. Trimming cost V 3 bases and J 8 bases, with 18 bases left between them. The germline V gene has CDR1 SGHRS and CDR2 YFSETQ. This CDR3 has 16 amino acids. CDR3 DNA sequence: TGCGCCAGCAGCTCCGACCTACTAGGGTCTTATTCACCCCTCCACTTT. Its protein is CASSSDLLGSYSPLHF.

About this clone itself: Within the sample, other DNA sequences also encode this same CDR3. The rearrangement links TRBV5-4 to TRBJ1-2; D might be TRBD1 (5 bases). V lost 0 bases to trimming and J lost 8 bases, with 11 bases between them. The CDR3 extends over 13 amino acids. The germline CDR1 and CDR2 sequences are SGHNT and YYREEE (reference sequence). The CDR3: CASSLAGGDGYTF. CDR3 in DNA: TGTGCCAGCAGCTTGGCCGGGGGGGACGGCTACACCTTC.

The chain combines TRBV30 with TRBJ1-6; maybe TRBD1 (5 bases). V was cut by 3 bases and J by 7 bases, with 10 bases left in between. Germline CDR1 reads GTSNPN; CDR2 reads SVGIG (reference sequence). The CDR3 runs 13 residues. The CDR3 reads CAWRWDLNSPLHF. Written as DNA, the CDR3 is TGTGCCTGGAGATGGGACTTGAATTCACCCCTCCACTTT.

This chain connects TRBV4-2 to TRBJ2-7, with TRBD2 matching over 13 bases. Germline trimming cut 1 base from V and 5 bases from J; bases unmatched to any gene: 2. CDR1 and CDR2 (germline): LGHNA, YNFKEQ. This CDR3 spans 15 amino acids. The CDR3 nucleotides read TGTGCCAGCAGCCAAGGACTAGCGGGAGGAGACGAGCAGTACTTC. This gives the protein CASSQGLAGGDEQYF.

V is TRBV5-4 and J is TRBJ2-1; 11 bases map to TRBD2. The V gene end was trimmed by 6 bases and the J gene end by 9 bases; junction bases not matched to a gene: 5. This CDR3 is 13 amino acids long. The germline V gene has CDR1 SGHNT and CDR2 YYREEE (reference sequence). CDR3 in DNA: TGTGCCAGCAAACTAGCGGGAGTAGGTGAGCAGTTCTTC. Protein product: CASKLAGVGEQFF.

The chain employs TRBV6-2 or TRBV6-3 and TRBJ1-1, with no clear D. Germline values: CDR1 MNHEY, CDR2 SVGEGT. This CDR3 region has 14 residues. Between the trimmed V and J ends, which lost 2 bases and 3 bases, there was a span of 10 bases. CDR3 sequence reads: CASSYPGSDTEAFF. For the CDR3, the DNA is TGTGCCAGCAGTTACCCCGGGTCAGACACTGAAGCTTTCTTT.

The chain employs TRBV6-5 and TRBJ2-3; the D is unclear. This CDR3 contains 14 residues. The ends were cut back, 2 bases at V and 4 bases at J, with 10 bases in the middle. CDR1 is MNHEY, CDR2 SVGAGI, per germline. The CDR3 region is CASSYDTGPDTQYF. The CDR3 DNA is TGTGCCAGCAGTTACGACACTGGCCCAGATACGCAGTATTTT.

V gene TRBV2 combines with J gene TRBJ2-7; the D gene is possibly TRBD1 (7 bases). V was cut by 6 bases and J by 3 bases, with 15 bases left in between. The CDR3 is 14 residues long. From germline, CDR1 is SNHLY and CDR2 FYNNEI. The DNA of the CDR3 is TGTGCCAGCAGGCGACAGGGAGGAGGCTACGAGCAGTACTTC. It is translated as CASRRQGGGYEQYF.

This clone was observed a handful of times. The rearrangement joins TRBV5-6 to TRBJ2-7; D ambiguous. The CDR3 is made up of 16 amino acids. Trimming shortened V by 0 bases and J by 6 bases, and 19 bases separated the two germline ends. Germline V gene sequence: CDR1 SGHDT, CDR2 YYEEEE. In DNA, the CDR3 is TGTGCCAGCAGCTTGGGGCCTTTACCCACCCGAGGCGAGCAGTACTTC. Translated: CASSLGPLPTRGEQYF.

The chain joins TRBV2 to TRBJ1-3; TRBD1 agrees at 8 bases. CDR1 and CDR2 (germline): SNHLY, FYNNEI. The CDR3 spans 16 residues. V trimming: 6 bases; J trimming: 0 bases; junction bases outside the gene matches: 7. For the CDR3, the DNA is TGTGCCAGCAGAGCTTCCGGGACAGGCTCTGGAAACACCATATATTTT. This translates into CASRASGTGSGNTIYF.

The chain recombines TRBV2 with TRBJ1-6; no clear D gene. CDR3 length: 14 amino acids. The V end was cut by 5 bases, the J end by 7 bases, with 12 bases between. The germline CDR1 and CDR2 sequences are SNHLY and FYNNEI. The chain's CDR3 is CASSSEKKNSPLHF. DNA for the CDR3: TGTGCCAGCAGTAGTGAGAAAAAAAATTCACCCCTCCACTTT.

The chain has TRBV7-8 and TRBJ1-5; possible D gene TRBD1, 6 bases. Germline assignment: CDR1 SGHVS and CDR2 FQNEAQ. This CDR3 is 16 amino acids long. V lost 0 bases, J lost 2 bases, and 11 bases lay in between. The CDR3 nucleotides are TGTGCCAGCAGCTTAGCTACAGGGTATGGCAATCAGCCCCAGCATTTT. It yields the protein CASSLATGYGNQPQHF.

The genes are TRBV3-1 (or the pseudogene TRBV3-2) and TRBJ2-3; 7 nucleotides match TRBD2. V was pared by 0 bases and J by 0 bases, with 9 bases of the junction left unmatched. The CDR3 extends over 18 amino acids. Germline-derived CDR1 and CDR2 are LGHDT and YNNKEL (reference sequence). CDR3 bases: TGTGCCAGCAGCCAAGATGTAAGCGGGACCCTGAGCACAGATACGCAGTATTTT. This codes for CASSQDVSGTLSTDTQYF.

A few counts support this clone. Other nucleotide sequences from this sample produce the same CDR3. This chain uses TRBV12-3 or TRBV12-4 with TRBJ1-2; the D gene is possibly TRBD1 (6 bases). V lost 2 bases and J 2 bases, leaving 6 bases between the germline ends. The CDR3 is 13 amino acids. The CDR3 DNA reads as TGTGCCAGCAGTTTACAGGGGAACTATGGCTACACCTTC. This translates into CASSLQGNYGYTF.

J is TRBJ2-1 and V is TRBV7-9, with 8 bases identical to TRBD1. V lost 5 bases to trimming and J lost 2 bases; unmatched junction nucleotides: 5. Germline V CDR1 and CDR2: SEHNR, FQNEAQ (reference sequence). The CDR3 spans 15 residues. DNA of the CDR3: TGTGCCAGCAGCCAAACAGGGGGGACCTACAATGAGCAGTTCTTC. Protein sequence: CASSQTGGTYNEQFF.

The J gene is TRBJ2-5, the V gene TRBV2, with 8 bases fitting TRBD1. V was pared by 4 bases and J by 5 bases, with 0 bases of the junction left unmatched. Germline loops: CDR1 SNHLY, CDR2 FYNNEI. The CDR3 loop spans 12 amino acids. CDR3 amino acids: CASSGDRETQYF. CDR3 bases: TGTGCCAGCAGTGGGGACAGGGAGACCCAGTACTTC.

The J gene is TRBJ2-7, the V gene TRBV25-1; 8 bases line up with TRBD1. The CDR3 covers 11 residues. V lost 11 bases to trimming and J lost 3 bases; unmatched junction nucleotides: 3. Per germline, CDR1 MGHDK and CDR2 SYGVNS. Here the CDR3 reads CASTGGYEQYF. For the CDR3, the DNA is TGTGCCTCTACAGGGGGCTACGAGCAGTACTTC.

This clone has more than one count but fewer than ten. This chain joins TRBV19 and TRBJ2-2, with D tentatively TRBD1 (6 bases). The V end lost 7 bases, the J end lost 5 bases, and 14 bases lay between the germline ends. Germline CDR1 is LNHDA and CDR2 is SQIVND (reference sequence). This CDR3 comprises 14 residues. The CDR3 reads CASNEPGETGELFF. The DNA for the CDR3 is TGTGCCAGTAATGAGCCAGGGGAAACCGGGGAGCTGTTTTTT.

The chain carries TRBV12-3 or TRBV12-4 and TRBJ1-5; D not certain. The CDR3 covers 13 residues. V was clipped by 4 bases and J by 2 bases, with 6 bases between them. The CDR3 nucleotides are TGTGCCAGCAGTTCCCAGGGCAATCAGCCCCAGCATTTT. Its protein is CASSSQGNQPQHF.

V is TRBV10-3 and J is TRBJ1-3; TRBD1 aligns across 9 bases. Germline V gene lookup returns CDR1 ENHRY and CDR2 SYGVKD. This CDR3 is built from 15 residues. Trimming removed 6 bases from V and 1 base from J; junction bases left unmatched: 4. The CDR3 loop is CAIRDRGFSGNTIYF. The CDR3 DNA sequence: TGTGCCATCAGGGACAGGGGATTTTCTGGAAACACCATATATTTT.

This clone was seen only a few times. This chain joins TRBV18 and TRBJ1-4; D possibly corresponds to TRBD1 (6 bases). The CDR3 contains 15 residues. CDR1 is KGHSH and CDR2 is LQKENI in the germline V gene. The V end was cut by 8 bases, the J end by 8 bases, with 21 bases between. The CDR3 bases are TGTGCCAGCCCCGTCAATCCAGGGGCTCGAGAAAAACTGTTTTTT. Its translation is CASPVNPGAREKLFF.

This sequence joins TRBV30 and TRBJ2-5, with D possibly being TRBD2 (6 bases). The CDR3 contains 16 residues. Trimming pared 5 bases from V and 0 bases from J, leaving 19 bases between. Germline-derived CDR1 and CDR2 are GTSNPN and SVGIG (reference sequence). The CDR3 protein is CAWRAEGVRYQETQYF. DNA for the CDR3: TGTGCCTGGCGCGCGGAGGGCGTCCGGTACCAAGAGACCCAGTACTTC.